The source of this TCR beta chain is a study of identical twins. Study results and limitations: Within twin pairs, the out-of-frame alpha sequences they shared showed excess low generation probability. Invariant MAIT and iNKT cells may have partly biased zero-insertion analyses.

This clonotype was seen many times. Its antigen is not identified. Template switching added a universal primer site, and cDNA bore unique molecular identifiers. MiXCR, applied by TCRdb to the 5' RACE reads, yields one record per CDR3 protein. There are 270,000 or so distinct CDR3 sequences in the sample; roughly 8.7% occur only once, and 3% lies in the top ten. CDR3 length: 12 residues. Trimming cost V 5 bases and J 7 bases, with 11 bases left between them. Germline values: CDR1 SEHNR, CDR2 FQNEAQ (reference sequence). These sequences were also reported in another study, on yellow fever vaccine responses in identical twins.

Sequenced sample: CD8+ T cells sorted from blood. The receptor was isolated from a woman aged 18-35 years in good health. The chain links TRBV7-9 to TRBJ1-1; TRBD1 might be the D (5 bases). CDR3: CASSLGAYEAFF. In DNA, the CDR3 is TGTGCCAGCAGCCTCGGGGCTTATGAAGCTTTCTTT.